This passage covers 25 T cell receptor beta chains from one sample sequenced in a study of shared clonotypes between healthy human individuals (dated by TCRdb to the early 2020s). For the CD8 naive samples, CD45RO-negative cells were positively selected for CCR7, yielding a CD45RA+CCR7+ population from which TemRA cells were excluded. Receptor libraries were prepared by the immunoSEQ multiplex PCR assay. Entries here come from immuneACCESS through TCRdb and include only in-frame sequences with V and J called. Some clones fail to appear in such tables; in the studies checked, an unresolved V gene covers under half of the shortfall, and the cause of the remainder is unknown. This sample lists approximately 2,200,000 clones; 90% to 95% were detected once. The ten largest clones capture around 1.7% of the sample. Sequencing was carried out using naive CD8+ T cells from PBMCs. Sample cell subset or site, as interpreted from the label and publication: CD45RA+CCR7+. All receptors come from a man younger than 30 in good health. Some clones in this sample may be carry-over from other donors' samples.

The chain uses TRBV23-1 and TRBJ2-5; 12 nucleotides agree with TRBD2. TRBV23-1 is known as an ORF, though its function is uncertain. This CDR3 contains 17 residues. Unmatched junction bases numbered 11, after V lost 4 bases and J lost 5 bases. CDR3 in amino acids: CASSRPRLAGEVETQYF. CDR3 DNA: TGCGCCAGCAGTCGACCTCGACTAGCGGGAGAAGTCGAGACCCAGTACTTC.

The chain employs TRBV18 and TRBJ1-2; TRBD1 agrees at 9 bases. Losses at the gene ends were 0 bases for V and 3 bases for J; bases not matched to a gene: 2. The CDR3 totals 15 residues. Germline-derived CDR1 and CDR2 are KGHSH and LQKENI. CDR3: CASSPPGDRDYGYTF. The CDR3 nucleotides are TGTGCCAGCTCACCACCGGGGGACAGGGACTATGGCTACACCTTC.

The J gene is TRBJ1-4, the V gene TRBV13; D remains ambiguous. The V gene's germline CDR1 is PRHDT and CDR2 FYEKMQ (reference sequence). V lost 5 bases, J lost 8 bases, and 9 bases lay in between. The CDR3 runs 12 residues. The CDR3 DNA sequence: TGTGCCAGCAGCGACTCTAGGGAAAAACTGTTTTTT. Its protein is CASSDSREKLFF.

The V and J genes are TRBV5-6 and TRBJ2-1; D tentatively fits TRBD1 or TRBD2 (5 bases each). The CDR3 extends over 15 amino acids. V was cut by 4 bases and J by 4 bases, with 15 bases left in between. Germline loops: CDR1 SGHDT, CDR2 YYEEEE. The CDR3 here is CASSPTGTVYNEQFF. The CDR3 bases are TGTGCCAGCAGCCCCACCGGGACGGTGTACAATGAGCAGTTCTTC.

The chain employs TRBV12-2 and TRBJ2-6; TRBD2 is the table's D call, not checked against the DNA. TRBV12-2 is designated a pseudogene. The CDR3 spans 19 residues. CDR3 nucleotides: TGTGCAAGTCGCTTTGGCTCTGTTAAGAGCGGCCCTGGGGCCAACGTCCTGACTTTC. Its translation is CASRFGSVKSGPGANVLTF.

This chain uses TRBV7-6 with TRBJ2-2, with TRBD2 as a possible D gene (6 bases). From germline, CDR1 is SGHVS and CDR2 FNYEAQ. The CDR3 sequence is 17 residues long. V shed 6 bases and J shed 0 bases, with 17 bases lying between them. The CDR3 coding sequence is TGTGCCAGCAGACCGGGACTCCCGTTCGCGAACACCGGGGAGCTGTTTTTT. It is translated as CASRPGLPFANTGELFF.

The chain has TRBV15 and TRBJ2-7, with 10 bases lining up with TRBD1. This CDR3 contains 14 residues. Unmatched junction bases numbered 8, after V lost 6 bases and J lost 6 bases. Per germline, CDR1 LNHNV and CDR2 YYDKDF (reference sequence). The CDR3 reads CATSQDRGPGEQYF. The DNA for the CDR3 is TGTGCCACCAGTCAAGACAGGGGGCCGGGCGAGCAGTACTTC.

As DNA, the CDR3 is TGCGCCAGCAGCCATGAGGAAAGCCTCCTATACAATGAGCAGTTCTTC. It translates to CASSHEESLLYNEQFF. The V and J genes are TRBV4-1 and TRBJ2-1; no clear D gene. Germline V gene data show CDR1 as MGHRA and CDR2 as YSYEKL. The V gene lost 3 bases and the J gene lost 4 bases, with 16 bases spanning the gap. CDR3 length: 16 amino acids.

The chain joins TRBV28 to TRBJ1-5, with D possibly TRBD1 on 6 matching bases. The CDR3 loop spans 15 amino acids. The V end lost 6 bases, the J end lost 3 bases, and 15 bases lay between the germline ends. Germline CDR1 and CDR2: MDHEN and SYDVKM. The CDR3 DNA reads TGTGCCAGCAGATTAAGGGACACCCACAATCAGCCCCAGCATTTT. This sequence encodes CASRLRDTHNQPQHF.

This clone turned up a few times. The V call is TRBV9, the J call TRBJ1-1, with TRBD1 as a possible D gene (5 bases). Trimming stripped 2 bases from V and 5 bases from J, with 10 bases between. In germline, CDR1 is SGDLS, CDR2 YYNGEE. CDR3 size: 13 residues. This chain's CDR3 is CASSVAGTTEAFF. CDR3 nucleotide sequence: TGTGCCAGCAGCGTTGCAGGGACTACTGAAGCTTTCTTT. Variable domain in full (rest from reference TRBV9 and TRBJ1-1): DSGVTQTPKHLITATGQRVTLRCSPRSGDLSVYWYQQSLDQGLQFLIQYYNGEERAKGNILERFSAQQFPDLHSELNLSSLELGDSALYFCASSVAGTTEAFFGQGTRLTVV.

This chain joins TRBV13 and TRBJ2-1, with unresolved D. The ends were cut back, 2 bases at V and 8 bases at J, with 7 bases in the middle. The CDR3 sequence is 12 residues long. Germline CDR1 reads PRHDT; CDR2 reads FYEKMQ (reference sequence). The CDR3: CASSLLGYEQFF. In DNA form, the CDR3 reads TGTGCCAGCAGCTTACTAGGGTATGAGCAGTTCTTC.

This clone has only one observation. V and J are TRBV28 and TRBJ1-1; a weak D match, TRBD1 (6 bases). Trimming cost V 10 bases and J 3 bases, with 15 bases left between them. CDR1 MDHEN and CDR2 SYDVKM come from the germline V gene. There are 13 residues in the CDR3. CDR3 in amino acids: CATTRGAYTEAFF. CDR3 in DNA: TGTGCCACCACCCGGGGGGCGTACACTGAAGCTTTCTTT.

This clone has more than one count but fewer than ten. The V call is TRBV7-9, the J call TRBJ1-1; 7 bases are a match to TRBD1. The CDR3 covers 15 residues. The germline V gene encodes CDR1 SEHNR and CDR2 FQNEAQ (reference sequence). With V trimmed by 5 bases and J by 0 bases, 6 bases remained unmatched. For the CDR3, the DNA is TGTGCCAGCAGCCCCCGGGGACAGATGAACACTGAAGCTTTCTTT. It translates to CASSPRGQMNTEAFF.

The chain combines TRBV4-3 with TRBJ2-7; 8 positions match TRBD2. The J segment lost 2 bases and the V segment lost 1 base, leaving 4 bases of the junction unmatched. Germline V lookup: CDR1 LGHNA, CDR2 YSLEER. The CDR3 consists of 15 residues. CDR3 in amino acids: CASSQGSGRPYEQYF. The CDR3 DNA is TGCGCCAGCAGCCAAGGAAGCGGGAGACCCTACGAGCAGTACTTC.

The genes are TRBV19 and TRBJ1-1; 8 nucleotides align to TRBD1. The trim removed 7 bases at V and 3 bases at J, leaving 4 bases unmatched. This CDR3 comprises 13 residues. Germline V gene data show CDR1 as LNHDA and CDR2 as SQIVND (reference sequence). CDR3 sequence: CASTGQGDTEAFF. The CDR3, as DNA: TGTGCCAGTACCGGACAGGGAGACACTGAAGCTTTCTTT.

This clone appeared a few times. The chain combines TRBV27 with TRBJ2-1, with a tentative D call TRBD2 (6 bases). This CDR3 is built from 12 residues. Per the germline V gene, CDR1 is MNHEY and CDR2 is SMNVEV (reference sequence). Trimming pared 2 bases from V and 10 bases from J, leaving 9 bases between. DNA for the CDR3: TGTGCCAGCAGTTTAACGGGGGTCGAGCAGTTCTTC. Its translation: CASSLTGVEQFF.

This clone was picked up one time. The rearrangement uses TRBV10-3 and TRBJ2-7; 11 positions agree with TRBD1. The ends lost 5 bases at V and 5 bases at J; junction bases unmatched: 2. Germline-derived CDR1 and CDR2 are ENHRY and SYGVKD. The length of the CDR3 is 13 residues. CDR3 region: CAISRTGGDEQYF. Here the CDR3 DNA reads TGTGCCATCAGTAGGACAGGGGGCGACGAGCAGTACTTC.

CDR3: CASSFGTSGRTDTQYF. The CDR3 DNA follows: TGTGCCAGCAGCTTCGGGACTAGCGGGAGAACAGATACGCAGTATTTT. The chain joins TRBV7-9 to TRBJ2-3; TRBD2 matches 14 bases. CDR3 length: 16 residues. CDR1 and CDR2 from the germline V gene are SEHNR and FQNEAQ (reference sequence). J was trimmed by 3 bases and V by 3 bases; bases with no gene match: 2. Filled out from reference TRBV7-9 and TRBJ2-3, the complete variable domain reads DTGVSQNPRHKITKRGQNVTFRCDPISEHNRLYWYRQTLGQGPEFLTYFQNEAQLEKSRLLSDRFSAERPKGSFSTLEIQRTEQGDSAMYLCASSFGTSGRTDTQYFGPGTRLTVL.

This rearrangement joins TRBV11-2 to TRBJ2-1; D gene unclear. Trimming took 1 base from V and 1 from J, leaving 17 bases between them. The CDR3 contains 18 residues. Germline-derived CDR1 and CDR2 are SGHAT and FQNNGV. The chain's CDR3 is CASSLGPPSARSYNEQFF. The CDR3 region has the DNA TGTGCCAGCAGCTTAGGACCCCCCAGCGCGAGGTCCTACAATGAGCAGTTCTTC.

This chain connects TRBV19 to TRBJ1-5; D is ambiguous. CDR3 size: 15 residues. Germline CDR1 LNHDA, CDR2 SQIVND (reference sequence). V dropped 6 bases and J dropped 2 bases, with 14 bases sitting between them. The DNA for the CDR3 is TGTGCCAGTAGAGCCACGGGGTGGGGCAATCAGCCCCAGCATTTT. Protein: CASRATGWGNQPQHF.

This chain connects TRBV19 to TRBJ2-7, with 9 bases that match TRBD1. This CDR3 spans 13 amino acids. Germline V lookup: CDR1 LNHDA, CDR2 SQIVND (reference sequence). The trim removed 7 bases at V and 2 bases at J, leaving 3 bases unmatched. The chain's CDR3 is CASTGTGPYEQYF. The CDR3 bases are TGTGCCAGTACCGGGACAGGGCCCTACGAGCAGTACTTC.

This chain connects TRBV19 to TRBJ1-1; D not certain. V gave up 8 bases and J gave up 1 base, with 8 bases separating them. The CDR3 runs to 12 residues. CDR1 LNHDA and CDR2 SQIVND come from the germline V gene (reference sequence). DNA for the CDR3: TGTGCCAGTTGTTGGGGGAACACTGAAGCTTTCTTT. Translation gives CASCWGNTEAFF.

The chain couples TRBV6-5 to TRBJ2-1, with D possibly being TRBD2 (5 bases). The V and J ends lost 2 bases and 7 bases respectively, with 12 bases between them. The length of the CDR3 is 14 residues. Germline loops: CDR1 MNHEY, CDR2 SVGAGI. This CDR3 is CASSYRGLQNEQFF. The CDR3 DNA reads TGTGCCAGCAGTTACAGAGGGCTCCAAAATGAGCAGTTCTTC.

The gene calls are TRBV9 and TRBJ1-2; D is possibly TRBD1 (6 bases). CDR3 length: 16 amino acids. The V end lost 2 bases, the J end lost 0 bases, and 14 bases lay between the germline ends. The germline CDR1 and CDR2 sequences are SGDLS and YYNGEE. The CDR3 spells CASSVSWGASNYGYTF. The CDR3 DNA reads TGTGCCAGCAGCGTTAGTTGGGGGGCGTCTAACTATGGCTACACCTTC.

The chain carries TRBV9 and TRBJ2-1; 8 bases match TRBD2. Looked up from germline, CDR1 is SGDLS and CDR2 is YYNGEE. V lost 3 bases, J lost 6 bases, and 8 bases stayed unmatched. This CDR3 is built from 15 residues. The chain's CDR3 is CASSAGTRAGNEQFF. In DNA, the CDR3 is TGTGCCAGCAGCGCGGGGACTAGAGCGGGCAATGAGCAGTTCTTC.